The 31 T cell receptor beta chains below come from one sample, sequenced in a study of T-cell memory formation after mild COVID-19. TCRdb redid the calling of the 5' RACE reads with MiXCR, one entry per CDR3 protein. The table has hundreds of thousands of distinct CDR3 sequences, roughly 15% seen once. The specimen sequenced was PBMCs or a T cell subset sorted from them (not recorded which). These receptors all come from a young man who had mild COVID-19 (a few samples of this study predate the infection). Cell type and time point are not known.

The table lists this clonotype with a count of one. This sequence joins TRBV20-1 and TRBJ2-3, with D perhaps TRBD2 (5 bases). Germline CDR1 DFQATT, CDR2 SNEGSKA (reference sequence). Trimming pared 0 bases from V and 0 bases from J, leaving 19 bases between. The CDR3 sequence is 18 residues long. The CDR3 DNA sequence: TGCAGTGCTAGAGATCCCCTAGCAACCATAGGAAGCACAGATACGCAGTATTTT. Protein sequence: CSARDPLATIGSTDTQYF.

In its sample, this clonotype was seen a few times. This chain links TRBV5-1 with TRBJ2-5, with D uncertain. This CDR3 is built from 14 residues. V was trimmed by 4 bases and J by 5 bases, leaving 15 bases between them. Germline lookup yields CDR1 SGHRS and CDR2 YFSETQ. The CDR3 loop is CASSPLVPPETQYF. The DNA for the CDR3 is TGCGCCAGCAGCCCGCTGGTTCCTCCGGAGACCCAGTACTTC.

This sequence joins TRBV7-2 and TRBJ1-4, with no clear D. The CDR3 contains 17 residues. V was trimmed by 2 bases and J by 3 bases, leaving 16 bases between them. Germline CDR1 and CDR2: SGHTA and FQGNSA. The CDR3, as DNA: TGTGCCAGCAGCTTATTTCTCCTCGCTTCCGCTAATGAAAAACTGTTTTTT. Translated, it gives CASSLFLLASANEKLFF.

This clonotype was picked up a small number of times. The CDR3 is CASSFTSGGAHEQFF. As DNA, the CDR3 is TGTGCCAGCAGTTTTACTAGCGGGGGGGCCCATGAGCAGTTCTTC. The chain joins TRBV6-5 to TRBJ2-1, with 13 bases identical to TRBD2. Germline V lookup: CDR1 MNHEY, CDR2 SVGAGI. CDR3 size: 15 residues. V lost 4 bases, J lost 8 bases, and 5 bases stayed unmatched.

This clonotype appeared a few times. This sequence joins TRBV2 and TRBJ2-7, with D unclear. Germline V gene data show CDR1 as SNHLY and CDR2 as FYNNEI. This CDR3 is 15 amino acids long. V was clipped by 1 base and J by 5 bases, with 15 bases between them. The CDR3 nucleotides are TGTGCCAGCAGTGAAGAGGTATTTAAGTCCCACGAGCAGTACTTC. It codes for CASSEEVFKSHEQYF. The full variable domain, rest sourced from reference TRBV2 and TRBJ2-7, is EPEVTQTPSHQVTQMGQEVILRCVPISNHLYFYWYRQILGQKVEFLVSFYNNEISEKSEIFDDQFSVERPDGSNFTLKIRSTKLEDSAMYFCASSEEVFKSHEQYFGPGTRLTVT.

In its sample, this clonotype was seen a few times. The chain couples TRBV7-6 to TRBJ2-3, with 8 bases identical to TRBD2. Germline loops: CDR1 SGHVS, CDR2 FNYEAQ. V was clipped by 5 bases and J by 8 bases; unmatched bases: 12. The CDR3 is 15 amino acids. CDR3 bases: TGTGCCAGCAGCCCTGCGGGGGGAGGCCCCAGTACGCAGTATTTT. It encodes CASSPAGGGPSTQYF.

Here the CDR3 reads CASSYGQGSFRNEKLFF. Written as DNA, the CDR3 is TGTGCCAGCAGCTACGGACAGGGGTCCTTCCGTAATGAAAAACTGTTTTTT. The chain has TRBV7-9 and TRBJ1-4, with 9 nucleotides matching TRBD1. Germline CDR1 is SEHNR and CDR2 is FQNEAQ (reference sequence). The CDR3 spans 17 residues. J lost 4 bases, V lost 4 bases, and 10 bases had no gene match.

The rearrangement joins TRBV20-1 to TRBJ2-6; D not resolved. Germline V gene data show CDR1 as DFQATT and CDR2 as SNEGSKA (reference sequence). Deletions cut 6 bases from V and 17 bases from J, with 17 bases between. The CDR3 is 11 amino acids. CDR3 protein: CSARSGLPLTF. In DNA, the CDR3 is TGCAGTGCACGGTCAGGATTACCGTTGACTTTC.

The CDR3: CSAIKEGAKLFF. CDR3 nucleotide sequence: TGCAGTGCTATTAAGGAGGGAGCAAAACTGTTTTTT. The chain recombines TRBV20-1 with TRBJ1-4; D not certain. Germline CDR1 DFQATT, CDR2 SNEGSKA (reference sequence). V was pared by 4 bases and J by 10 bases, with 13 bases between. The CDR3 loop spans 12 amino acids.

This clonotype came up many times. The chain recombines TRBV9 with TRBJ2-1, with unresolved D. Germline CDR1 is SGDLS and CDR2 is YYNGEE. The V gene lost 0 bases and the J gene lost 1 base, with 5 bases spanning the gap. The CDR3 is 14 residues long. CDR3: CASSVGQSYNEQFF. The CDR3 DNA sequence: TGTGCCAGCAGCGTAGGGCAATCCTACAATGAGCAGTTCTTC.

The rearrangement uses TRBV5-5 and TRBJ2-1; perhaps TRBD1 as D (7 bases). Germline V gene sequence: CDR1 SGHKS, CDR2 YYEKEE (reference sequence). The CDR3 is 17 residues long. Deletions cut 4 bases from V and 4 bases from J, with 21 bases between. As DNA, the CDR3 is TGTGCCAGCAGCCCGTTGGAGGGGGCCAGTAGGTACAATGAGCAGTTCTTC. This translates into CASSPLEGASRYNEQFF.

This clonotype was detected only a few times. The gene calls are TRBV4-2 and TRBJ2-7; D may match TRBD1 or TRBD2 (6 bases each). Trimming cost V 4 bases and J 0 bases, with 16 bases left between them. Germline-derived CDR1 and CDR2 are LGHNA and YNFKEQ. The CDR3 totals 16 residues. The CDR3, as DNA: TGTGCCAGCAGCCGGGGGGAGCCGGGGGCCTCCTACGAGCAGTACTTC. This encodes CASSRGEPGASYEQYF.

This sequence joins TRBV14 and TRBJ1-3; D is possibly TRBD1 (6 bases). The CDR3 consists of 17 residues. The germline CDR1 and CDR2 sequences are SGHDN and FVKESK. The V end was cut by 3 bases, the J end by 0 bases, with 15 bases between. CDR3 protein: CASSHMATGNSGNTIYF. For the CDR3, the DNA is TGTGCCAGCAGCCATATGGCAACAGGGAACTCTGGAAACACCATATATTTT.

The chain carries TRBV10-3 and TRBJ1-5, with a weak D call TRBD1 (5 bases). Trimming cost V 0 bases and J 12 bases, with 15 bases left between them. This CDR3 region has 14 residues. From germline, CDR1 is ENHRY and CDR2 SYGVKD. The CDR3 region has the DNA TGTGCCATCAGTGAGTCCAGGGATAGGGACCGCCAGCATTTT. It codes for CAISESRDRDRQHF.

This clonotype was counted only a few times. The chain couples TRBV28 to TRBJ2-2; no firm D call. Trimming took 3 bases from V and 1 from J, leaving 12 bases between them. Germline V gene data show CDR1 as MDHEN and CDR2 as SYDVKM. This CDR3 region has 16 residues. CDR3 in amino acids: CASSFWGLQNTGELFF. The DNA of the CDR3 is TGTGCCAGCAGTTTCTGGGGTTTGCAGAACACCGGGGAGCTGTTTTTT.

Remarks on this clonotype: The junction does not match germline at one end; this may be a read error. The CDR3 sequence is CASSSATGIHF. The CDR3 coding sequence is TGTGCCAGCAGTTCCGCGACAGGTATCCACTTC. This sequence joins TRBV28 and TRBJ1-2; TRBD1 is a possible D gene (6 bases). Germline assignment: CDR1 MDHEN and CDR2 SYDVKM. The CDR3 spans 11 residues.

This clonotype has a handful of counts. This chain joins TRBV5-5 and TRBJ1-5, with D maybe TRBD1 (5 bases). CDR1 and CDR2 (germline): SGHKS, YYEKEE (reference sequence). The V end was cut by 4 bases, the J end by 7 bases, with 15 bases between. The CDR3 is 14 residues long. The CDR3 is CASSLGVRDQPQHF. CDR3 nucleotides: TGTGCCAGCAGCCTTGGTGTACGGGACCAGCCCCAGCATTTT.

The gene calls are TRBV5-1 and TRBJ2-2; tentatively, D is TRBD2 (6 bases). This CDR3 spans 18 amino acids. The V gene lost 3 bases and the J gene lost 0 bases, with 18 bases spanning the gap. Germline loops: CDR1 SGHRS, CDR2 YFSETQ. The CDR3 loop is CASSYRRGINANTGELFF. The CDR3 nucleotides are TGCGCCAGCAGCTACCGCCGGGGGATCAACGCGAACACCGGGGAGCTGTTTTTT.

This clonotype was counted many times. The chain recombines TRBV6-6 with TRBJ2-2, with D possibly being TRBD1 or TRBD2 (5 bases each). The germline CDR1 and CDR2 sequences are MNHNY and SVGAGI (reference sequence). Deletions cut 2 bases from V and 7 bases from J, with 11 bases between. This CDR3 is built from 14 residues. The CDR3 coding sequence is TGTGCCAGCAGTTACGGGGGTAGGAACGGGGAGCTGTTTTTT. Translating gives CASSYGGRNGELFF.

This chain links TRBV20-1 with TRBJ1-1, with D possibly matching TRBD1 (6 bases). The CDR3 covers 15 residues. V gave up 6 bases and J gave up 4 bases, with 21 bases separating them. Germline-derived CDR1 and CDR2 are DFQATT and SNEGSKA (reference sequence). The CDR3 spells CSARTTTRGLTEAFF. Written as DNA, the CDR3 is TGCAGTGCCAGAACAACAACCAGGGGTCTCACTGAAGCTTTCTTT.

The rearrangement links TRBV6-6 to TRBJ2-3; D unclear. V shed 4 bases and J shed 4 bases, with 9 bases lying between them. Germline assignment: CDR1 MNHNY and CDR2 SVGAGI (reference sequence). This CDR3 is built from 13 residues. The CDR3 region has the DNA TGTGCCAGCAGTTCCCACTTGGCAGATACGCAGTATTTT. Residues: CASSSHLADTQYF.

This clonotype was picked up many times. The V gene is TRBV2, the J gene TRBJ2-2, with 7 bases aligning to TRBD1. The CDR3 has 16 residues. Germline V gene data show CDR1 as SNHLY and CDR2 as FYNNEI. The V and J ends lost 6 bases and 0 bases, in that order; junction bases with no gene match: 7. CDR3 residues: CASSRQGPTNTGELFF. The CDR3, as DNA: TGTGCCAGCAGCAGACAGGGACCTACGAACACCGGGGAGCTGTTTTTT.

This clonotype was recorded a few times. This sequence joins TRBV11-1 and TRBJ2-2; D tentatively reads TRBD1 or TRBD2 (5 bases each). This CDR3 contains 15 residues. Deletions cut 0 bases from V and 2 bases from J, with 7 bases between. Germline assignment: CDR1 SGHAT and CDR2 FQDESV (reference sequence). CDR3 amino acids: CASSLAGTNTGELFF. The CDR3 DNA follows: TGTGCCAGCAGCTTAGCCGGGACCAACACCGGGGAGCTGTTTTTT.

This clonotype has a handful of counts. The chain uses TRBV3-1 and TRBJ1-1; D not certain. Germline V gene data show CDR1 as LGHDT and CDR2 as YNNKEL (reference sequence). The length of the CDR3 is 12 residues. The V gene lost 1 base and the J gene lost 5 bases, with 5 bases spanning the gap. CDR3 bases: TGTGCCAGCAGCCAAGGGGAGACTGAAGCTTTCTTT. Its protein is CASSQGETEAFF.

This clonotype was detected a few times. The CDR3, as DNA: TGTGCCAGCAGCCTGTACAGGGAATCCTACGAGCAGTACTTC. Protein: CASSLYRESYEQYF. V usage is TRBV7-7 and J usage is TRBJ2-7; a weak D match, TRBD1 (6 bases). V lost 5 bases to trimming and J lost 1 base, with 12 bases between them. In germline, CDR1 is SSHAT, CDR2 FNYEAQ (reference sequence). The CDR3 has 14 residues.

This clonotype has just a few counts. The chain links TRBV4-2 to TRBJ1-5, with D perhaps TRBD1 (6 bases). Germline CDR1 is LGHNA and CDR2 is YNFKEQ. Deletions cut 0 bases from V and 4 bases from J, with 13 bases between. This CDR3 has 16 amino acids. The CDR3 loop is CASSQEGTRRNQPQHF. The CDR3 DNA reads as TGTGCCAGCAGCCAAGAGGGGACACGGAGAAATCAGCCCCAGCATTTT.

This clonotype was recorded at least ten times. CDR3 nucleotide sequence: TGCAGTGCTAGCTCAGAGGCCGCGTACATTCAGTACTTC. Protein: CSASSEAAYIQYF. The V and J genes are TRBV20-1 and TRBJ2-4; D gene uncertain. Trimming took off 3 bases at V and 8 bases at J, with 14 bases between the two ends. Germline V gene sequence: CDR1 DFQATT, CDR2 SNEGSKA (reference sequence). The CDR3 is made up of 13 amino acids.

This clonotype was seen a few times. The chain couples TRBV5-1 to TRBJ2-3; D not resolved. Trimming cost V 2 bases and J 2 bases, with 6 bases left between them. Germline assignment: CDR1 SGHRS and CDR2 YFSETQ. The CDR3 runs to 13 residues. Here the CDR3 reads CASSLDHTDTQYF. The CDR3 coding sequence is TGCGCCAGCAGCTTAGATCACACAGATACGCAGTATTTT.

This clonotype occurred a few times. This chain connects TRBV6-2 or TRBV6-3 to TRBJ2-3; tentative D call: TRBD1 (5 bases). V was clipped by 6 bases and J by 6 bases, with 10 bases between them. The CDR3 extends over 12 amino acids. The germline V gene has CDR1 MNHEY and CDR2 SVGEGT. Here the CDR3 reads CASRQVADTQYF. The CDR3 nucleotides are TGTGCCAGCAGACAGGTGGCGGATACGCAGTATTTT.

This chain uses TRBV4-3 with TRBJ1-5; TRBD1 is a possible D gene (6 bases). The CDR3 is 15 amino acids. Germline loops: CDR1 LGHNA, CDR2 YSLEER. V was trimmed by 0 bases and J by 7 bases, leaving 13 bases between them. The CDR3 nucleotides read TGCGCCAGCAGCCAAGATAGGGGGGATCGCCAGCCCCAGCATTTT. This sequence encodes CASSQDRGDRQPQHF.

The rearrangement uses TRBV18 and TRBJ1-1; D remains ambiguous. This CDR3 region has 15 residues. Germline V gene data show CDR1 as KGHSH and CDR2 as LQKENI. V lost 3 bases and J 1 base, leaving 12 bases between the germline ends. The DNA for the CDR3 is TGTGCCAGCTCACCGACGATGGGCCGGAACACTGAAGCTTTCTTT. Translated: CASSPTMGRNTEAFF.